One and the same sample provided the 27 T cell receptor beta chains below, sequenced in a study of T cell repertoires in cytomegalovirus infection. No antigen has been identified for these receptors. TCRdb analysed the reads with MiXCR anew, one entry per CDR3 protein. The data hold about 160,000 distinct CDR3 sequences, with less than 25% observed a single time. This specimen was CD8+ T cells from cultured PBMCs, taken from culture after CMV antigen stimulation. The receptors were sampled from a human donor in good health (CMV status not recorded). Some clones in this sample may be carry-over from other donors' samples.

This clonotype was recorded a few times. This rearrangement joins TRBV7-2 to TRBJ1-1; the D gene is possibly TRBD1 (5 bases). This CDR3 region has 15 residues. The V end was cut by 3 bases, the J end by 1 base, with 12 bases between. Per the germline V gene, CDR1 is SGHTA and CDR2 is FQGNSA. The CDR3 DNA follows: TGTGCCAGCAGCTTCAAGGCCGACAGGAACACTGAAGCTTTCTTT. Amino acids: CASSFKADRNTEAFF.

This sequence joins TRBV13 and TRBJ2-6, with TRBD2 as a possible D gene (5 bases). This CDR3 contains 17 residues. Trimming removed 3 bases at V and 2 bases at J, with 14 bases between. Germline assignment: CDR1 PRHDT and CDR2 FYEKMQ (reference sequence). This chain's CDR3 is CASSFGRKGTGANVLTF. CDR3 in DNA: TGTGCCAGCAGCTTTGGGAGAAAAGGAACTGGGGCCAACGTCCTGACTTTC.

The CDR3 DNA is TGTGCCAGCAGCTTCCCACGGGACAGGGGGATTTACGAGCAGTACTTC. It specifies CASSFPRDRGIYEQYF. V usage is TRBV7-8 and J usage is TRBJ2-7; TRBD1 matches at 11 bases. Looked up from germline, CDR1 is SGHVS and CDR2 is FQNEAQ. V trimming: 3 bases; J trimming: 4 bases; junction bases outside the gene matches: 8. The CDR3 totals 16 residues. Full variable domain (missing parts from reference TRBV7-8 and TRBJ2-7): GAGVSQSPRYKVAKRGQDVALRCDPISGHVSLFWYQQALGQGPEFLTYFQNEAQLDKSGLPSDRFFAERPEGSVSTLKIQRTQQEDSAVYLCASSFPRDRGIYEQYFGPGTRLTVT.

In its sample, this clonotype was seen a few times. CDR3 in DNA: TGTGCCAGCAGCTCGACAGGGGGTTCCAATCAGCCCCAGCATTTT. Translated: CASSSTGGSNQPQHF. The chain couples TRBV7-9 to TRBJ1-5; 9 bases agree with TRBD1. Germline CDR1 SEHNR, CDR2 FQNEAQ (reference sequence). With 4 bases clipped from V and 3 bases from J, the junction kept 4 bases outside the gene matches. The CDR3 is 15 amino acids.

This clonotype was detected a few times. V and J are TRBV19 and TRBJ2-5; 11 bases line up with TRBD2. CDR1 is LNHDA, CDR2 SQIVND, per germline (reference sequence). CDR3 length: 16 residues. With 1 base clipped from V and 2 bases from J, the junction kept 3 bases outside the gene matches. The CDR3 reads CASSIVSGGGQETQYF. In nucleotides, the CDR3 is TGTGCCAGTAGTATAGTTAGCGGGGGGGGTCAAGAGACCCAGTACTTC.

This chain connects TRBV14 to TRBJ2-7; tentative D call: TRBD1 (6 bases). The CDR3 spans 15 residues. Deletions cut 1 base from V and 2 bases from J, with 12 bases between. The germline V gene has CDR1 SGHDN and CDR2 FVKESK. The CDR3 loop reads CASSQGIGQPYEQYF. The CDR3 DNA follows: TGTGCCAGCAGCCAAGGGATAGGACAGCCCTACGAGCAGTACTTC. The full variable domain, its missing parts supplied by reference TRBV14 and TRBJ2-7, is EAGVTQFPSHSVIEKGQTVTLRCDPISGHDNLYWYRRVMGKEIKFLLHFVKESKQDESGMPNNRFLAERTGGTYSTLKVQPAELEDSGVYFCASSQGIGQPYEQYFGPGTRLTVT.

This chain links TRBV4-3 with TRBJ1-4, with TRBD1 as a possible D gene (6 bases). The CDR3 has 18 amino acids. Germline assignment: CDR1 LGHNA and CDR2 YSLEER. Trimming cost V 0 bases and J 8 bases, with 22 bases left between them. DNA of the CDR3: TGCGCCAGCAGCCAAGATAATTCGGGGGGGCGACAGTTCGAAAAACTGTTTTTT. Protein sequence: CASSQDNSGGRQFEKLFF.

V gene TRBV28 combines with J gene TRBJ1-1, with 10 bases matching TRBD1. CDR3 length: 15 residues. Germline CDR1 MDHEN, CDR2 SYDVKM. The ends lost 3 bases at V and 8 bases at J; junction bases unmatched: 9. This CDR3 reads CASSLTGGFVGEAFF. Written as DNA, the CDR3 is TGTGCCAGCAGTTTGACAGGGGGCTTTGTAGGGGAAGCTTTCTTT. Complete variable domain (other parts from reference TRBV28 and TRBJ1-1): DVKVTQSSRYLVKRTGEKVFLECVQDMDHENMFWYRQDPGLGLRLIYFSYDVKMKEKGDIPEGYSVSREKKERFSLILESASTNQTSMYLCASSLTGGFVGEAFFGQGTRLTVV.

This clonotype turned up a few times. The genes are TRBV27 and TRBJ2-7; 8 bases agree with TRBD1. After removal of 6 bases from V and 3 bases from J, the junction contained 16 bases not matched to a gene. This CDR3 region has 17 residues. The germline CDR1 and CDR2 sequences are MNHEY and SMNVEV (reference sequence). In DNA, the CDR3 is TGTGCCAGCAGCCGCGCCTCTCCGGGACAGGTCTACTACGAGCAGTACTTC. This codes for CASSRASPGQVYYEQYF.

In this sample, this clonotype turned up a few times. V gene TRBV11-2 combines with J gene TRBJ2-7; the match to TRBD2 covers 10 bases. Looked up from germline, CDR1 is SGHAT and CDR2 is FQNNGV. Trimming removed 2 bases from V and 3 bases from J; junction bases left unmatched: 4. This CDR3 spans 15 amino acids. The CDR3 sequence is CASSLRSGGGYEQYF. CDR3 DNA: TGTGCCAGCAGCTTACGAAGCGGGGGGGGCTACGAGCAGTACTTC.

The V and J genes are TRBV6-1 and TRBJ1-6; tentative D call: TRBD1 (5 bases). The V gene lost 0 bases and the J gene lost 17 bases, with 35 bases spanning the gap. The CDR3 is made up of 20 amino acids. Germline V gene sequence: CDR1 MNHNS, CDR2 SASEGT. The CDR3 loop is CASSEAVQASGEFRTELIHF. CDR3 bases: TGTGCCAGCAGTGAAGCTGTTCAGGCTTCGGGGGAGTTTAGAACAGAACTAATCCACTTT.

The CDR3 loop reads CASTSRNGTDTQYF. For the CDR3, the DNA is TGTGCCAGCACCTCGAGGAACGGCACAGATACGCAGTATTTT. V usage is TRBV7-6 and J usage is TRBJ2-3, with D hard to call. The V and J ends lost 7 bases and 1 base respectively, with 12 bases between them. The length of the CDR3 is 14 residues. Germline V gene lookup returns CDR1 SGHVS and CDR2 FNYEAQ. Supplemented by reference TRBV7-6 and TRBJ2-3, the full variable domain reads GAGVSQSPRYKVTKRGQDVALRCDPISGHVSLYWYRQALGQGPEFLTYFNYEAQQDKSGLPNDRFSAERPEGSISTLTIQRTEQRDSAMYRCASTSRNGTDTQYFGPGTRLTVL.

A single count supports this clonotype. A single base separates this from a much larger clone, so it may be a read error. The chain employs TRBV6-5 and TRBJ1-1, with no clear D. The CDR3 runs to 12 residues. CDR1 and CDR2 (germline): MNHEY, SVGAGI. The ends were cut back, 0 bases at V and 6 bases at J, with 5 bases in the middle. CDR3 sequence: CASSYSGSEAFF. In nucleotides, the CDR3 is TGTGCCAGCAGTTACTCAGGGTCTGAAGCTTTCTTT.

This chain connects TRBV12-3 or TRBV12-4 to TRBJ1-1; 8 bases align to TRBD1. V lost 3 bases and J lost 4; bases outside the gene matches: 4. There are 14 residues in the CDR3. The CDR3: CASSFNTGGTEAFF. In DNA form, the CDR3 reads TGTGCCAGCAGTTTTAATACAGGGGGCACTGAAGCTTTCTTT.

The gene calls are TRBV6-6 and TRBJ2-5; a possible D gene is TRBD1 (5 bases). The ends were cut back, 0 bases at V and 0 bases at J, with 8 bases in the middle. This CDR3 is 15 amino acids long. In germline, CDR1 is MNHNY, CDR2 SVGAGI (reference sequence). CDR3 DNA sequence: TGTGCCAGCAGTTACTCGCCAGGGTACCAAGAGACCCAGTACTTC. This codes for CASSYSPGYQETQYF.

This clonotype was counted between two and nine times. This chain joins TRBV7-9 and TRBJ2-7; D possibly uses TRBD1 or TRBD2 (7 bases each). V was trimmed by 11 bases and J by 0 bases, leaving 17 bases between them. CDR1 and CDR2 from the germline V gene are SEHNR and FQNEAQ (reference sequence). The CDR3 totals 14 residues. This CDR3 is CAAAGEGASYEQYF. In nucleotides, the CDR3 is TGTGCCGCGGCCGGGGAGGGGGCCTCCTACGAGCAGTACTTC.

This clonotype occurred a few times. The chain couples TRBV6-5 to TRBJ1-5; TRBD1 aligns across 8 bases. This CDR3 spans 14 amino acids. Germline CDR1 MNHEY, CDR2 SVGAGI. Trimming removed 6 bases from V and 4 bases from J; junction bases left unmatched: 5. The CDR3 reads CASRTGGRNQPQHF. CDR3 coding DNA: TGTGCCAGCAGAACAGGGGGGCGAAATCAGCCCCAGCATTTT.

The V and J genes are TRBV20-1 and TRBJ1-1, with D perhaps TRBD1 (5 bases). Trimming shortened V by 5 bases and J by 1 base, and 17 bases separated the two germline ends. The CDR3 runs to 15 residues. Germline values: CDR1 DFQATT, CDR2 SNEGSKA (reference sequence). The chain's CDR3 is CSAPNPRDSNTEAFF. The CDR3 DNA follows: TGCAGTGCTCCCAACCCTCGGGACTCGAACACTGAAGCTTTCTTT.

The V call is TRBV7-8, the J call TRBJ2-5, with 10 bases fitting TRBD2. The CDR3 has 17 amino acids. V trimming: 0 bases; J trimming: 2 bases; junction bases outside the gene matches: 6. Germline V gene lookup returns CDR1 SGHVS and CDR2 FQNEAQ. CDR3 sequence (DNA): TGTGCCAGCAGCTTAGCGAAACAGCGGGGGGGGCAAGAGACCCAGTACTTC. Amino acids: CASSLAKQRGGQETQYF.

A few counts support this clonotype. This chain links TRBV7-2 with TRBJ1-1; D gene unclear. Per the germline V gene, CDR1 is SGHTA and CDR2 is FQGNSA. V lost 1 base and J 6 bases, leaving 6 bases between the germline ends. This CDR3 is built from 12 residues. The CDR3 here is CASSLVPPEAFF. For the CDR3, the DNA is TGTGCCAGCAGCTTAGTGCCACCTGAAGCTTTCTTT.

This clonotype has a handful of counts. The chain is built from TRBV7-2 and TRBJ1-1; D is unresolved. CDR1 and CDR2 (germline): SGHTA, FQGNSA. Trimming removed 4 bases at V and 1 base at J, with 16 bases between. CDR3 size: 16 residues. The CDR3 protein is CASSSGPQESNTEAFF. CDR3 sequence (DNA): TGTGCCAGCAGCTCTGGGCCCCAGGAATCGAACACTGAAGCTTTCTTT.

V is TRBV7-2 and J is TRBJ1-1; 8 nucleotides match TRBD1. The germline CDR1 and CDR2 sequences are SGHTA and FQGNSA. The CDR3 has 15 residues. Losses at the gene ends were 4 bases for V and 5 bases for J; bases not matched to a gene: 9. CDR3 sequence reads: CASSSRQGARTEAFF. As DNA, the CDR3 is TGTGCCAGCAGCTCCAGGCAGGGGGCGCGGACTGAAGCTTTCTTT. Full variable domain (rest looked up from reference TRBV7-2 and TRBJ1-1): GAGVSQSPSNKVTEKGKDVELRCDPISGHTALYWYRQSLGQGLEFLIYFQGNSAPDKSGLPSDRFSAERTGGSVSTLTIQRTQQEDSAVYLCASSSRQGARTEAFFGQGTRLTVV.

By proportion, this clonotype is medium-sized. This chain joins TRBV7-2 and TRBJ2-3, with 8 bases that match TRBD2. V was pared by 3 bases and J by 2 bases, with 7 bases of the junction left unmatched. The CDR3 has 16 residues. Germline lookup yields CDR1 SGHTA and CDR2 FQGNSA. CDR3: CASSLGASGYTDTQYF. As DNA, the CDR3 is TGTGCCAGCAGCTTGGGGGCTAGCGGGTACACAGATACGCAGTATTTT. Full variable domain (missing parts from reference TRBV7-2 and TRBJ2-3): GAGVSQSPSNKVTEKGKDVELRCDPISGHTALYWYRQSLGQGLEFLIYFQGNSAPDKSGLPSDRFSAERTGGSVSTLTIQRTQQEDSAVYLCASSLGASGYTDTQYFGPGTRLTVL.

Only a few counts were recorded for this clonotype. The V and J genes are TRBV6-5 and TRBJ2-6; D possibly uses TRBD1 or TRBD2 (6 bases each). Germline CDR1 is MNHEY and CDR2 is SVGAGI. This CDR3 comprises 20 residues. V was pared by 0 bases and J by 0 bases, with 18 bases between. The CDR3 loop is CASSYSGLLGGLSGANVLTF. The CDR3 DNA is TGTGCCAGCAGTTACTCGGGACTTCTGGGGGGCCTCTCTGGGGCCAACGTCCTGACTTTC.

This clonotype was counted between two and nine times. The V gene is TRBV7-2, the J gene TRBJ2-7, with D unresolved. Trimming took off 0 bases at V and 9 bases at J, with 15 bases between the two ends. This CDR3 region has 14 residues. Germline values: CDR1 SGHTA, CDR2 FQGNSA. CDR3 in amino acids: CASSLARGTGAQYF. CDR3 DNA sequence: TGTGCCAGCAGCTTAGCCCGTGGTACGGGTGCGCAGTACTTC. Together with reference TRBV7-2 and TRBJ2-7, the CDR3 gives the full variable domain: GAGVSQSPSNKVTEKGKDVELRCDPISGHTALYWYRQSLGQGLEFLIYFQGNSAPDKSGLPSDRFSAERTGGSVSTLTIQRTQQEDSAVYLCASSLARGTGAQYFGPGTRLTVT.

This clonotype appeared a few times. The CDR3 here is CASSPSRAVKDYEQYF. CDR3 in DNA: TGTGCCAGCAGCCCAAGCCGGGCAGTTAAAGATTACGAGCAGTACTTC. The rearrangement links TRBV7-9 to TRBJ2-7, with D uncertain. Germline V lookup: CDR1 SEHNR, CDR2 FQNEAQ (reference sequence). V was clipped by 5 bases and J by 4 bases, with 21 bases between them. The CDR3 contains 16 residues. The full variable domain, its missing parts supplied by reference TRBV7-9 and TRBJ2-7, is DTGVSQNPRHKITKRGQNVTFRCDPISEHNRLYWYRQTLGQGPEFLTYFQNEAQLEKSRLLSDRFSAERPKGSFSTLEIQRTEQGDSAMYLCASSPSRAVKDYEQYFGPGTRLTVT.

This clonotype has only a few counts. This chain connects TRBV7-8 to TRBJ2-2, with 8 bases lining up with TRBD2. V lost 4 bases, J lost 4 bases, and 11 bases stayed unmatched. This CDR3 is built from 17 residues. Germline V gene sequence: CDR1 SGHVS, CDR2 FQNEAQ. CDR3 in DNA: TGTGCCAGCAGCTCCCGGGTAGCGGGGCTGGGCACCGGGGAGCTGTTTTTT. Encoded protein: CASSSRVAGLGTGELFF.